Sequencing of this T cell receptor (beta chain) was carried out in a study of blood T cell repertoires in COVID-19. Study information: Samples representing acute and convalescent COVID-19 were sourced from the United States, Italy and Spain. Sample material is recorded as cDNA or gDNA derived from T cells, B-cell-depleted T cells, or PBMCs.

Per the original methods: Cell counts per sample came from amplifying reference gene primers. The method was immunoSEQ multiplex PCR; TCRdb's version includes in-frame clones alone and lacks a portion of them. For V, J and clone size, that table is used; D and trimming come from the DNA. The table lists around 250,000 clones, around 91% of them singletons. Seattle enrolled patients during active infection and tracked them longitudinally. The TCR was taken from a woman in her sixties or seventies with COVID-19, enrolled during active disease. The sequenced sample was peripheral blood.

In DNA form, the CDR3 reads TGTGCCAGCAGCTGGAGACAGGGGGCTTGGGGAAACACCATATATTTT. The encoded protein is CASSWRQGAWGNTIYF. J is TRBJ1-3 and V is TRBV7-2; the match to TRBD1 covers 10 bases. Trimming took 4 bases from V and 4 from J; bases not matched to a gene: 7. The CDR3 contains 16 residues. Germline CDR1 and CDR2: SGHTA and FQGNSA.